This T cell receptor beta chain was recovered during a study of T-cell reconstitution after alpha-beta-depleted transplantation in children. The table lists this clonotype with a few counts. Preparation of the TCRbeta library was carried out with unique molecular identifiers. TCRdb independently ran MiXCR on the PCR reads; one entry per CDR3 protein. Of about 690,000 distinct CDR3 sequences listed, approximately 15% are singletons. V shed 5 bases and J shed 4 bases, with 14 bases lying between them. The CDR3 totals 14 residues. Germline V gene data show CDR1 as MNHNS and CDR2 as SASEGT. Sequencing was performed on PBMCs from the stem cell graft donor, taken from the stem cell graft. This chain links TRBV6-1 with TRBJ2-5; a possible D gene is TRBD1 (5 bases). The TCR comes from a human donor who donated a stem cell graft to a child with acute myeloid leukemia. The CDR3 DNA reads TGTGCCAGCAGTCCAGCAGGGATCTCAGAGACCCAGTACTTC. Translation gives CASSPAGISETQYF.